This TCR beta chain was observed in a study of shared clonotypes between healthy human individuals. General study findings and limits: Larger richness was generally estimated for naive than memory subsets.

The V gene's germline CDR1 is SGDLS and CDR2 YYNGEE. CDR3 length: 17 residues. V was cut by 3 bases and J by 4 bases, with 17 bases left in between. The authors split each subset's genomic DNA evenly across several immunoSEQ plates. Clones were read by immunoSEQ multiplex PCR, and TCRdb kept only the in-frame ones, dropping some. The sample contains roughly 1.5 million clones, nearly 99% of which appear only once. The split of CD4+ cells yielded CD45RA+ naive and CD45RA-negative memory subsets. This clone was recorded once. What it binds is unknown. This receptor was identified in a man younger than 45 in good health. The V call is TRBV9, the J call TRBJ2-6; a possible D gene is TRBD1 (5 bases). Sequenced sample: naive CD4+ T cells sorted from blood. Subset meaning: CD45RA+ positively selected. The CDR3 DNA is TGTGCCAGCAGCGCACGCAGCAGGGTTTTGGGGGCCAACGTCCTGACTTTC. This codes for CASSARSRVLGANVLTF.